This TCR beta chain emerged from a study of T cells in Graves' hyperthyroidism and ophthalmopathy. RNA transcripts were the template for amplifying TCR beta CDR3 regions. The HTBI primer set was used in a first-round RT-PCR of the TCR CDR3. From the multiplex PCR reads, TCRdb called clonotypes with MiXCR, one entry per CDR3 protein. The sample lists about 320,000 distinct CDR3 sequences, approximately 16% occurring once. Germline CDR1 SQVTM, CDR2 ANQGSEA. The V and J ends lost 4 bases and 6 bases respectively, with 14 bases between them. CDR3 length equals 13 residues. Overall study results and limits: Ophthalmopathy cases were set apart from stable hyperthyroidism by a 13 V-J model.

This clonotype occurred many times. Its antigen is not known. The sequence was collected from a man aged 30 to 39 with Graves' hyperthyroidism. The source material was blood. The V call is TRBV29-1, the J call TRBJ2-3, with D perhaps assigned TRBD1 or TRBD2 (6 bases each). CDR3 DNA: TGCAGCGTTGTCTCAGGGGCGGGGGATACGCAGTATTTT. This sequence encodes CSVVSGAGDTQYF.